This paragraph covers one T cell receptor beta chain sequence. Its antigen remains unknown. The sample originates from a study of blood T cells in healthy people across ages. Study results and limitations: The lack of PBMC sorting stopped any conclusive naive versus antigen-experienced comparison. Naive CD4+ cells and diversity were both higher in long-lived donors than in aged donors.

Primed by a sample-barcoded 5' primer and a J-beta primer mix, a second PCR proceeded for about 7 to 12 cycles. Researchers report that a template-switch adaptor with 12 random nucleotides tagged each cDNA molecule. MiXCR, applied by TCRdb to the 5' RACE reads, yields one record per CDR3 protein. The sample includes about a million distinct CDR3 sequences, around 48% seen only once; the top ten take 13%. The CDR3 sequence is 15 residues long. With 7 bases removed from V and 0 bases from J, the gap between germline ends came to 13 bases. The V gene's germline CDR1 is SQVTM and CDR2 ANQGSEA. This clonotype originated in a man aged 30 to 45 in good health. Material: blood. The chain employs TRBV29-1 and TRBJ2-6, with a tentative D call TRBD1 (6 bases). The CDR3 DNA follows: TGCAGCGAGTCCCGGGACAACTCTGGGGCCAACGTCCTGACTTTC. Its protein is CSESRDNSGANVLTF.